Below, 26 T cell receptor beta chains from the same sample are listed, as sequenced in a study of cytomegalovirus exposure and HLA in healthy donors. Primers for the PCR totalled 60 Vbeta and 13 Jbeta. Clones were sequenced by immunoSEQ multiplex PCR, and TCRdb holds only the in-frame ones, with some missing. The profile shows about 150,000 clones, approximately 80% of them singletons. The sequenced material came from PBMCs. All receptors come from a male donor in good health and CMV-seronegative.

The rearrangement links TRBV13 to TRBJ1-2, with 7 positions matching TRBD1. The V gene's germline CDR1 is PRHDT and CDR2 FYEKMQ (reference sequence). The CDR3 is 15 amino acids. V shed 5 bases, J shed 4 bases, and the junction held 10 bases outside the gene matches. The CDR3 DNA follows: TGTGCCAGCAGCCGGGGAGAGGGGGCGGCCTATGGCTACACCTTC. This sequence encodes CASSRGEGAAYGYTF.

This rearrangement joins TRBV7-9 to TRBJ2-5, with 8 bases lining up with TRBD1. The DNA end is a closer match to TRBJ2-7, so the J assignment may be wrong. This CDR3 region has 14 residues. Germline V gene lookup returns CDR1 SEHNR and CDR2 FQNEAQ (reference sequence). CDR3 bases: TGTGCCAGCAGCCCCGGGACAGGTAGCTACGAGCAGTACTTC. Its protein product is CASSPGTGSYEQYF.

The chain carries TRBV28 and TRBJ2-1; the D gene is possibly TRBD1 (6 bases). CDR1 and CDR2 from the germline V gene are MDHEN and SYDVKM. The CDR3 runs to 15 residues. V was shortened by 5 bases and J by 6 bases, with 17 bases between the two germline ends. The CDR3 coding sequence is TGTGCCAGCAGTCTAATACAGGGTGTCCTCAATGAGCAGTTCTTC. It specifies CASSLIQGVLNEQFF. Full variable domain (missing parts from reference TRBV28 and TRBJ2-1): DVKVTQSSRYLVKRTGEKVFLECVQDMDHENMFWYRQDPGLGLRLIYFSYDVKMKEKGDIPEGYSVSREKKERFSLILESASTNQTSMYLCASSLIQGVLNEQFFGPGTRLTVL.

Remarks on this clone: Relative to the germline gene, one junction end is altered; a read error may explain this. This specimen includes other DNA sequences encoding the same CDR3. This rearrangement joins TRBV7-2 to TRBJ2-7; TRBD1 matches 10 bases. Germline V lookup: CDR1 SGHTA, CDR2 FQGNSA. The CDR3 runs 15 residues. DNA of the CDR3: TGTGCCAGTAGCTTGGACAGGGGGAGCTCCTACGAGCAGTACTTC. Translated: CASSLDRGSSYEQYF. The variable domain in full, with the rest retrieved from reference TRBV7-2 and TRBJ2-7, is GAGVSQSPSNKVTEKGKDVELRCDPISGHTALYWYRQSLGQGLEFLIYFQGNSAPDKSGLPSDRFSAERTGGSVSTLTIQRTQQEDSAVYLCASSLDRGSSYEQYFGPGTRLTVT.

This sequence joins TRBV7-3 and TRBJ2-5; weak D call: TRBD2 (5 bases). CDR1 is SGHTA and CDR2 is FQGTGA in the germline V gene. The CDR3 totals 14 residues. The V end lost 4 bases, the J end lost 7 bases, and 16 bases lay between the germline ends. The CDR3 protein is CASSSMAVGGTQYF. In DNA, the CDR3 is TGTGCCAGCAGCTCCATGGCAGTCGGAGGGACCCAGTACTTC.

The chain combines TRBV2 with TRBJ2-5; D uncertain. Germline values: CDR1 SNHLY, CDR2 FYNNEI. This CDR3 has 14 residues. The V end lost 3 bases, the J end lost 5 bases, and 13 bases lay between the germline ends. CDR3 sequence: CASSDQPGGETQYF. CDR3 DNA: TGTGCCAGCAGTGACCAACCGGGTGGGGAGACCCAGTACTTC. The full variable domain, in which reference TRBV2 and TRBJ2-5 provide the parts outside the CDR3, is EPEVTQTPSHQVTQMGQEVILRCVPISNHLYFYWYRQILGQKVEFLVSFYNNEISEKSEIFDDQFSVERPDGSNFTLKIRSTKLEDSAMYFCASSDQPGGETQYFGPGTRLLVL.

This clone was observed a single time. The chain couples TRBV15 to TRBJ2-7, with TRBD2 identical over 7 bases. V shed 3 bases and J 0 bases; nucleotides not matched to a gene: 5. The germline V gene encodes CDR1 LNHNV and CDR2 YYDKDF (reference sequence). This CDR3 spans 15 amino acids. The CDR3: CATSRGGESSYEQYF. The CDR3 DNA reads TGTGCCACCAGCAGGGGGGGGGAAAGCTCCTACGAGCAGTACTTC.

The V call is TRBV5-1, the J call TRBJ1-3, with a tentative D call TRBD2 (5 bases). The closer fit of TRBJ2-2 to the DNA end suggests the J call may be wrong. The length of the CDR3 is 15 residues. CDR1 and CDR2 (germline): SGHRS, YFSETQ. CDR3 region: CASRNGRTLREELFF. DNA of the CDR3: TGCGCCAGCAGAAACGGACGGACGTTACGGGAGGAGCTGTTTTTT.

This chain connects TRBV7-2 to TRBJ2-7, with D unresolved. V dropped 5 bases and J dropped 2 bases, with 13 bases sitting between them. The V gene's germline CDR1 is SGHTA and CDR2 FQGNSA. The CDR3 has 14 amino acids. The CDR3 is CASSPTRHTYEQYF. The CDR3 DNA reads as TGTGCCAGCAGCCCTACCCGACACACCTACGAGCAGTACTTC.

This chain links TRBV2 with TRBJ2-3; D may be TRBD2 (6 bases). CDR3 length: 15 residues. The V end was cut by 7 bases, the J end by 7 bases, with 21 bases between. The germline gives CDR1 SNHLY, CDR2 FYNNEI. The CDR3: CASTPLLGDLYTQYF. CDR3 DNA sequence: TGTGCCAGCACCCCACTTTTGGGGGACTTATATACGCAGTATTTT.

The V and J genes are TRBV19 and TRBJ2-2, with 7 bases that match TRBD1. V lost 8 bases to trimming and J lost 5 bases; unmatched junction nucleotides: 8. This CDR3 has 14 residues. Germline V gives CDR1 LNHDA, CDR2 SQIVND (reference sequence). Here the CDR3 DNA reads TGTGCCAGTTCACAGGGGTCGGTTACCGGGGAGCTGTTTTTT. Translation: CASSQGSVTGELFF.

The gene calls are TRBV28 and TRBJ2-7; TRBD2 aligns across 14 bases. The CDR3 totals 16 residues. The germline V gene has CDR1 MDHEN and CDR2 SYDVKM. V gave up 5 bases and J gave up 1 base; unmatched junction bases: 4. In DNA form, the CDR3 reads TGTGCCAGCAGTCCCGGGACTAGCGGGAGATCCTACGAGCAGTACTTC. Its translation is CASSPGTSGRSYEQYF.

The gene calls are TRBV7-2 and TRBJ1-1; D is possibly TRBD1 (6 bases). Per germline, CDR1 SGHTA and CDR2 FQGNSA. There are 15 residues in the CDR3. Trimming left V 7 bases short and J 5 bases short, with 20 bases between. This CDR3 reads CASTVGPPTGTEAFF. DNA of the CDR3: TGTGCCAGCACTGTCGGGCCGCCTACAGGGACTGAAGCTTTCTTT.

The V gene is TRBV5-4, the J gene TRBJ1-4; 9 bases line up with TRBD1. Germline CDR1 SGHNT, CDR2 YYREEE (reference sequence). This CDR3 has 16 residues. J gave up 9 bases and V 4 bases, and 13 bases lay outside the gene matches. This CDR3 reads CASSHISGTGMKKLFF. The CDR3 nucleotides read TGTGCCAGCAGCCACATTTCCGGGACAGGGATGAAAAAACTGTTTTTT.

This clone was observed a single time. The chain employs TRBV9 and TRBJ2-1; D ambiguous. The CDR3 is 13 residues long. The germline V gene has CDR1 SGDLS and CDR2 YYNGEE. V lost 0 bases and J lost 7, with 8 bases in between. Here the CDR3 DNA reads TGTGCCAGCAGCGTAGGGTTTGCGAATGAGCAGTTCTTC. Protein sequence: CASSVGFANEQFF.

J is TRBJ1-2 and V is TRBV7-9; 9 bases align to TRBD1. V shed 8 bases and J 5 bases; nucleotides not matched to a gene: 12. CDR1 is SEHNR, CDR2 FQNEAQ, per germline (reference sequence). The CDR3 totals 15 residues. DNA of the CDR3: TGTGCCAGCCCAGCACGGGACAGGGAGCCTTATGGCTACACCTTC. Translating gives CASPARDREPYGYTF.

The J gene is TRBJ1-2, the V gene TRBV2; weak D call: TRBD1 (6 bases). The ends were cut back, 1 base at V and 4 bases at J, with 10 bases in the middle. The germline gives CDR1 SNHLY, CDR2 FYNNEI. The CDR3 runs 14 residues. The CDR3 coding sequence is TGTGCCAGCAGTGAAGGAAGGGGGAGCTATGGCTACACCTTC. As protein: CASSEGRGSYGYTF.

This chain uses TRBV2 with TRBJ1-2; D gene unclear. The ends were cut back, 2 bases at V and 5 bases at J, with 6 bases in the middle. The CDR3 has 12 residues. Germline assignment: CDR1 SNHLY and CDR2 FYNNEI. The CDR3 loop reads CASSESRYGYTF. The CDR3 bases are TGTGCCAGCAGTGAATCCCGGTATGGCTACACCTTC.

CDR3 coding DNA: TGCGCCAGCAGCTGGGGACAGGGCTCTGAAAAACTGTTTTTT. Its translation is CASSWGQGSEKLFF. The chain couples TRBV5-1 to TRBJ1-4, with 9 bases aligning to TRBD1. The CDR3 extends over 14 amino acids. Unmatched junction bases numbered 4, after V lost 3 bases and J lost 7 bases. CDR1 is SGHRS, CDR2 YFSETQ, per germline.

The CDR3 protein is CASSPGGGTNTEAFF. The DNA for the CDR3 is TGCGCCAGCAGCCCCGGGGGGGGGACGAACACTGAAGCTTTCTTT. The rearrangement uses TRBV5-1 and TRBJ1-1, with D possibly TRBD1 on 5 matching bases. Trimming took off 4 bases at V and 1 base at J, with 14 bases between the two ends. CDR3 size: 15 residues. CDR1 is SGHRS and CDR2 is YFSETQ in the germline V gene.

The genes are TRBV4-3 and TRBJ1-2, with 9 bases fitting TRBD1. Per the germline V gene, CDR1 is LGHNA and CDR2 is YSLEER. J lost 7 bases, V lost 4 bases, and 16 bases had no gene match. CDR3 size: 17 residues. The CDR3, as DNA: TGCGCCAGCAGCCGAGATTTTACAGGGGGCGGAAGATTTGGCTACACCTTC. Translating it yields CASSRDFTGGGRFGYTF.

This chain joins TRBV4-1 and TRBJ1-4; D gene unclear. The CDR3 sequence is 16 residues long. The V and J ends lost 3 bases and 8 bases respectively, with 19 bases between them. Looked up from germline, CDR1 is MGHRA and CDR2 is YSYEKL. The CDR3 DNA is TGCGCCAGCAGCCAGCGGGCGATCCTTCTGGAGGAAAAACTGTTTTTT. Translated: CASSQRAILLEEKLFF.

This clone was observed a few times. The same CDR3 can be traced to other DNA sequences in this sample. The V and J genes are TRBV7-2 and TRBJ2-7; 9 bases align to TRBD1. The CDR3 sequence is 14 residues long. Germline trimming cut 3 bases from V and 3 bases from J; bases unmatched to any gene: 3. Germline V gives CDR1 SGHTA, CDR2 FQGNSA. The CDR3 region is CASSLGQGNYEQYF. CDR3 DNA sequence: TGTGCCAGCAGCTTGGGACAGGGTAACTACGAGCAGTACTTC.

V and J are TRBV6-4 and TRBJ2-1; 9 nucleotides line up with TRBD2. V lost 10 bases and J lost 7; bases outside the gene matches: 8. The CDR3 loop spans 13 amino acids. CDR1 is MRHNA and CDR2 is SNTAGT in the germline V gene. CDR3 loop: CANWTSEKNEQFF. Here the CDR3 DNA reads TGTGCCAATTGGACTAGCGAGAAGAATGAGCAGTTCTTC.

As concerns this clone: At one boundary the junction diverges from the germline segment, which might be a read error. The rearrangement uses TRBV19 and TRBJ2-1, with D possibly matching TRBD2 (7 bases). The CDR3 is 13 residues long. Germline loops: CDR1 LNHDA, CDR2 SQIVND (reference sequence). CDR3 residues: CASRGASSNEQFF. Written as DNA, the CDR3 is TGTGCCAGCCGGGGGGCCTCCTCCAATGAGCAGTTCTTC.

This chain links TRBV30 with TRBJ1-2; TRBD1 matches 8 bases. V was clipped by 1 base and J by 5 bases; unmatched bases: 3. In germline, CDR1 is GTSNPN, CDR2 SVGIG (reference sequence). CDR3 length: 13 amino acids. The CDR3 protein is CAWSAGQVYGYTF. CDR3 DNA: TGTGCCTGGAGTGCGGGACAGGTTTATGGCTACACCTTC. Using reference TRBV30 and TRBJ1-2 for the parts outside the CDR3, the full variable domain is SQTIHQWPATLVQPVGSPLSLECTVEGTSNPNLYWYRQAAGRGLQLLFYSVGIGQISSEVPQNLSASRPQDRQFILSSKKLLLSDSGFYLCAWSAGQVYGYTFGSGTRLTVV.